The 23 T cell receptor beta chains below were found in one sample sequenced in a study of OX40 agonist ivuxolimab in advanced cancers. Clones were read by immunoSEQ multiplex PCR, and TCRdb kept only the in-frame ones, dropping some. This sample carries tens of thousands of clones, 80% to 90% of them seen once, and the ten largest clones take roughly 13%. The material was CD4+ or CD8+ T cells sorted from blood, obtained in a trial of the OX40 agonist ivuxolimab. The receptors shown here come from an adult with an advanced solid tumor such as melanoma, head and neck, liver or kidney cancer.

This clone was counted between two and nine times. This chain uses TRBV29-1 with TRBJ2-7, with D perhaps matching TRBD2 (6 bases). V was shortened by 4 bases and J by 4 bases, with 11 bases between the two germline ends. Germline values: CDR1 SQVTM, CDR2 ANQGSEA. CDR3 size: 12 residues. The CDR3 sequence is CSVVWGRYEQYF. In DNA, the CDR3 is TGCAGCGTTGTATGGGGGAGGTACGAGCAGTACTTC.

The CDR3 bases are TGTGCCATCAGTGAGTCTCTATGGACAGGGGTCTCCTACGAGCAGTACTTC. It translates to CAISESLWTGVSYEQYF. V and J are TRBV10-3 and TRBJ2-7; TRBD1 matches 9 bases. The CDR3 has 17 residues. The V segment lost 0 bases and the J segment 0 bases; nucleotides outside the gene matches: 6. Germline lookup yields CDR1 ENHRY and CDR2 SYGVKD.

The chain recombines TRBV4-2 with TRBJ1-5; D unclear. Per germline, CDR1 LGHNA and CDR2 YNFKEQ. The CDR3 covers 13 residues. Trimming removed 1 base from V and 4 bases from J, with 5 bases in between. CDR3 DNA sequence: TGTGCCAGCAGCCAAGTGGTTAATCAGCCCCAGCATTTT. Translating it yields CASSQVVNQPQHF.

The chain couples TRBV11-2 to TRBJ2-7; no clear D. Germline V gene sequence: CDR1 SGHAT, CDR2 FQNNGV. V was clipped by 1 base and J by 4 bases, with 8 bases between them. The CDR3 is 13 amino acids. DNA for the CDR3: TGTGCCAGCAGCTTAGGACCTACGTACGAGCAGTACTTC. It specifies CASSLGPTYEQYF.

J is TRBJ2-7 and V is TRBV27, with D possibly being TRBD1 (5 bases). The CDR3 runs to 11 residues. Trimming removed 4 bases at V and 10 bases at J, with 11 bases between. The germline gives CDR1 MNHEY, CDR2 SMNVEV (reference sequence). CDR3 DNA: TGTGCCAGCAGTTACCCAGGGCCCCAGTACTTC. It specifies CASSYPGPQYF.

V usage is TRBV7-3 and J usage is TRBJ1-6; D unresolved. This CDR3 has 15 amino acids. The germline V and J ends were trimmed by 2 bases and 5 bases, with 10 bases remaining between them. Germline lookup yields CDR1 SGHTA and CDR2 FQGTGA. In DNA, the CDR3 is TGTGCCAGCAGCTTAGGATCTCAGGATAATTCACCCCTCCACTTT. Translated, it gives CASSLGSQDNSPLHF.

The rearrangement joins TRBV2 to TRBJ1-1, with D unclear. V was trimmed by 6 bases and J by 0 bases, leaving 8 bases between them. CDR1 is SNHLY, CDR2 FYNNEI, per germline. The CDR3 runs to 13 residues. CDR3 sequence: CASRGRLNTEAFF. CDR3 in DNA: TGTGCCAGCAGGGGTCGCCTGAACACTGAAGCTTTCTTT.

This chain's CDR3 is CAWSVDAYYGYTF. CDR3 in DNA: TGTGCCTGGAGTGTGGACGCCTACTATGGCTACACCTTC. V and J are TRBV30 and TRBJ1-2; no clear D gene. Trimming shortened V by 0 bases and J by 3 bases, and 8 bases separated the two germline ends. The CDR3 spans 13 residues. The germline V gene encodes CDR1 GTSNPN and CDR2 SVGIG (reference sequence).

The chain has TRBV5-6 and TRBJ2-3; D not certain. Germline CDR1 SGHDT, CDR2 YYEEEE. Trimming left V 0 bases short and J 1 base short, with 9 bases between. The CDR3 is 15 residues long. The CDR3 DNA reads TGTGCCAGCAGCTTGGGTGAATTGGGCACAGATACGCAGTATTTT. It codes for CASSLGELGTDTQYF.

This clone was seen a few times. The chain has TRBV28 and TRBJ2-5; 11 nucleotides line up with TRBD1. The V gene's germline CDR1 is MDHEN and CDR2 SYDVKM. The CDR3 consists of 14 residues. The junction had 4 bases not matched to a gene; V was cut back by 6 bases and J by 4 bases. The CDR3 coding sequence is TGTGCCAGCAGGGCCGGGACAGGGGGAGAGACCCAGTACTTC. Residues: CASRAGTGGETQYF. Full variable domain (remainder filled in from reference TRBV28 and TRBJ2-5): DVKVTQSSRYLVKRTGEKVFLECVQDMDHENMFWYRQDPGLGLRLIYFSYDVKMKEKGDIPEGYSVSREKKERFSLILESASTNQTSMYLCASRAGTGGETQYFGPGTRLLVL.

The rearrangement uses TRBV5-6 and TRBJ1-1; D perhaps matches TRBD1 (6 bases). Deletions cut 2 bases from V and 9 bases from J, with 17 bases between. The CDR3 is 14 amino acids. Germline CDR1 reads SGHDT; CDR2 reads YYEEEE. This CDR3 is CASSLAGAYKQAFF. CDR3 in DNA: TGTGCCAGCAGCTTAGCGGGGGCTTATAAACAAGCTTTCTTT.

The J gene is TRBJ1-3, the V gene TRBV7-8; D is ambiguous. Germline V gene lookup returns CDR1 SGHVS and CDR2 FQNEAQ. The CDR3 loop spans 15 amino acids. Trimming took off 2 bases at V and 4 bases at J, with 12 bases between the two ends. In DNA form, the CDR3 reads TGTGCCAGCAGCTTACAGAGTCCTCCGGGAAACACCATATATTTT. Its protein product is CASSLQSPPGNTIYF.

The chain carries TRBV28 and TRBJ2-3; TRBD2 agrees at 9 bases. The germline V gene has CDR1 MDHEN and CDR2 SYDVKM. With 2 bases clipped from V and 4 bases from J, the junction kept 10 bases outside the gene matches. The CDR3 is made up of 17 amino acids. The CDR3 DNA reads TGTGCCAGCAGTTTAGCGCCTAGCGGGACCCTAGCAGATACGCAGTATTTT. Its protein product is CASSLAPSGTLADTQYF.

The V gene is TRBV4-1, the J gene TRBJ2-7; possibly TRBD2 for D (6 bases). The CDR3 length is 15 residues. Germline-derived CDR1 and CDR2 are MGHRA and YSYEKL. The V end lost 0 bases, the J end lost 2 bases, and 11 bases lay between the germline ends. The CDR3 is CASSQEGGRAYEQYF. The CDR3 DNA sequence: TGCGCCAGCAGCCAAGAGGGGGGAAGGGCCTACGAGCAGTACTTC.

The chain carries TRBV11-2 and TRBJ2-7; D tentatively fits TRBD1 or TRBD2 (5 bases each). Looked up from germline, CDR1 is SGHAT and CDR2 is FQNNGV. There are 11 residues in the CDR3. V gave up 5 bases and J gave up 6 bases, with 8 bases separating them. This CDR3 reads CASSVRGEQYF. The CDR3, as DNA: TGTGCCAGCAGCGTGAGGGGCGAGCAGTACTTC.

The rearrangement links TRBV7-3 to TRBJ2-1, with TRBD2 identical over 7 bases. The CDR3 extends over 15 amino acids. The germline CDR1 and CDR2 sequences are SGHTA and FQGTGA. The V and J ends lost 1 base and 8 bases, in that order; junction bases with no gene match: 8. CDR3 loop: CASSLSWREQDEQFF. DNA for the CDR3: TGTGCCAGCAGCTTAAGTTGGCGGGAGCAGGATGAGCAGTTCTTC.

The gene calls are TRBV5-4 and TRBJ2-5, with 12 bases aligning to TRBD2. This CDR3 comprises 15 residues. V lost 3 bases to trimming and J lost 5 bases; unmatched junction nucleotides: 5. Germline CDR1 SGHNT, CDR2 YYREEE (reference sequence). In DNA, the CDR3 is TGTGCCAGCAGCTCTAGCGGGAGGGCCCGGGAGACCCAGTACTTC. Translation: CASSSSGRARETQYF. Together with reference TRBV5-4 and TRBJ2-5, the CDR3 gives the full variable domain: ETGVTQSPTHLIKTRGQQVTLRCSSQSGHNTVSWYQQALGQGPQFIFQYYREEENGRGNFPPRFSGLQFPNYSSELNVNALELDDSALYLCASSSSGRARETQYFGPGTRLLVL.

This clone has a handful of counts. The chain joins TRBV11-2 to TRBJ2-7; D is possibly TRBD2 (5 bases). From germline, CDR1 is SGHAT and CDR2 FQNNGV. Trimming removed 1 base at V and 0 bases at J, with 7 bases between. The CDR3 totals 14 residues. The CDR3 DNA reads as TGTGCCAGCAGCTTAGCGGGGAGCTCCTACGAGCAGTACTTC. It specifies CASSLAGSSYEQYF. Complete variable domain (other parts from reference TRBV11-2 and TRBJ2-7): EAGVAQSPRYKIIEKRQSVAFWCNPISGHATLYWYQQILGQGPKLLIQFQNNGVVDDSQLPKDRFSAERLKGVDSTLKIQPAKLEDSAVYLCASSLAGSSYEQYFGPGTRLTVT.

This chain links TRBV7-9 with TRBJ1-2; D not resolved. CDR3 length: 15 amino acids. In germline, CDR1 is SEHNR, CDR2 FQNEAQ (reference sequence). Trimming took off 6 bases at V and 4 bases at J, with 18 bases between the two ends. CDR3 nucleotides: TGTGCCAGCAGTTCCGGACTGGTTGGAGTCTATGGCTACACCTTC. Translation: CASSSGLVGVYGYTF. The full variable domain, in which reference TRBV7-9 and TRBJ1-2 provide the parts outside the CDR3, is DTGVSQNPRHKITKRGQNVTFRCDPISEHNRLYWYRQTLGQGPEFLTYFQNEAQLEKSRLLSDRFSAERPKGSFSTLEIQRTEQGDSAMYLCASSSGLVGVYGYTFGSGTRLTVV.

The rearrangement links TRBV10-3 to TRBJ2-1; 10 positions agree with TRBD2. V lost 2 bases to trimming and J lost 5 bases; unmatched junction nucleotides: 3. The CDR3 has 15 amino acids. Germline CDR1 and CDR2: ENHRY and SYGVKD. As DNA, the CDR3 is TGTGCCATCAGTGAGCTAGCGGGGGCTGACAATGAGCAGTTCTTC. Translation gives CAISELAGADNEQFF.

The chain combines TRBV6-1 with TRBJ2-2; 7 bases align to TRBD2. J was trimmed by 7 bases and V by 6 bases; bases with no gene match: 2. The length of the CDR3 is 12 residues. Looked up from germline, CDR1 is MNHNS and CDR2 is SASEGT. CDR3 protein: CASRRGFGELFF. The DNA for the CDR3 is TGTGCCAGCAGGCGGGGGTTCGGGGAGCTGTTTTTT.

The CDR3 loop is CASSLIQGNTEAFF. The CDR3 DNA follows: TGTGCCAGCAGTTTAATCCAGGGGAACACTGAAGCTTTCTTT. The chain has TRBV28 and TRBJ1-1, with a weak D call TRBD1 (5 bases). Germline V gives CDR1 MDHEN, CDR2 SYDVKM. There are 14 residues in the CDR3. V lost 2 bases, J lost 1 base, and 8 bases lay in between.

The rearrangement uses TRBV7-9 and TRBJ2-7; a weak D match, TRBD1 (6 bases). This CDR3 contains 12 residues. V was trimmed by 2 bases and J by 4 bases, leaving 6 bases between them. Germline V gene data show CDR1 as SEHNR and CDR2 as FQNEAQ (reference sequence). For the CDR3, the DNA is TGTGCCAGCAGCTTACAGGGGTACGAGCAGTACTTC. Translated: CASSLQGYEQYF.